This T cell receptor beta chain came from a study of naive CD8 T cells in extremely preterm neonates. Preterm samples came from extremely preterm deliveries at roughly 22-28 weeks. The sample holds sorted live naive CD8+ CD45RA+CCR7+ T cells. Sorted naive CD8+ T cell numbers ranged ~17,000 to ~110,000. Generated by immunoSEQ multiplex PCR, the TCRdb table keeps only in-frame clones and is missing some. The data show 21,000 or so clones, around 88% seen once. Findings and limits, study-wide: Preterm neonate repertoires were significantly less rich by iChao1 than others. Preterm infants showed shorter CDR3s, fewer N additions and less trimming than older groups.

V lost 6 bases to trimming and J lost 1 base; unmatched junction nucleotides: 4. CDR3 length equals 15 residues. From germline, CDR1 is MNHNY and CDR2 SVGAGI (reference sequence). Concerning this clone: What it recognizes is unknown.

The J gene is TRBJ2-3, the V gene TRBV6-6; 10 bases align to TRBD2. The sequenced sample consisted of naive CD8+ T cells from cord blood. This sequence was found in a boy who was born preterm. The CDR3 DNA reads TGTGCCAGCAGCCCTAGCGGGGGCCGCACAGATACGCAGTATTTT. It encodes CASSPSGGRTDTQYF.